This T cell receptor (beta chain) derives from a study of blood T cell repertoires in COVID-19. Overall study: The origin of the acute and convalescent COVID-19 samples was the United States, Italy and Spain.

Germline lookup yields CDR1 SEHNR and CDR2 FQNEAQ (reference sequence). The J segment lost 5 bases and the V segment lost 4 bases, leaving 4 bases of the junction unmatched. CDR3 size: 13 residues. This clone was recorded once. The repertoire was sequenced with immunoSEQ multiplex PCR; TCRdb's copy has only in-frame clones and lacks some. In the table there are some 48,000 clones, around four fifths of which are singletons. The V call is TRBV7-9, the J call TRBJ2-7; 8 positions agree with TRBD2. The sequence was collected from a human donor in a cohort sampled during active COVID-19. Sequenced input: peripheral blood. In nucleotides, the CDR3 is TGTGCCAGCAGCTCTCGGGAGGGGAACGAGCAGTACTTC. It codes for CASSSREGNEQYF.